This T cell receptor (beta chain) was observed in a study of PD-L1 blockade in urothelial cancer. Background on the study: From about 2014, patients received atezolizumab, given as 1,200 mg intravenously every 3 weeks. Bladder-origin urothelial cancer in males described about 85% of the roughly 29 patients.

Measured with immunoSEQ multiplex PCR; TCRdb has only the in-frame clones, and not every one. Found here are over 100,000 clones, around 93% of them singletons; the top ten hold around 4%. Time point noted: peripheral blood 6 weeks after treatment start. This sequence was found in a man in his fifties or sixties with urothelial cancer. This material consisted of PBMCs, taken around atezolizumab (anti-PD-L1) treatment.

Here the CDR3 DNA reads TGTGCCAGCAGTCTCATAGGGGGGGGTCCGATGCCAGATACGCAGTATTTT. This encodes CASSLIGGGPMPDTQYF. The chain employs TRBV27 and TRBJ2-3; D possibly corresponds to TRBD2 (7 bases). The CDR3 is 17 residues long. The V gene's germline CDR1 is MNHEY and CDR2 SMNVEV (reference sequence). Trimming took off 5 bases at V and 4 bases at J, with 22 bases between the two ends.